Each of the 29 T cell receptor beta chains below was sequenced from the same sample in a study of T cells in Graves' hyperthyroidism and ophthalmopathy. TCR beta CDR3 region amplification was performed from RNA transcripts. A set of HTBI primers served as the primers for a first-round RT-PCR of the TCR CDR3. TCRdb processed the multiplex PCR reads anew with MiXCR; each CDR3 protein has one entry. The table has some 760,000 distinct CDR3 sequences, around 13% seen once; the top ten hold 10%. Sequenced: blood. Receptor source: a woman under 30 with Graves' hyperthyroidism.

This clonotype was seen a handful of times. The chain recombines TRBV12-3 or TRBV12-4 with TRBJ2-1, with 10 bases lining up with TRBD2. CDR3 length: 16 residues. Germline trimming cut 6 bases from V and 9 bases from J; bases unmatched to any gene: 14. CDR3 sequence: CASSPPSGRISGEQFF. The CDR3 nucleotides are TGTGCCAGCAGCCCCCCTAGCGGGAGAATTTCTGGTGAGCAGTTCTTC.

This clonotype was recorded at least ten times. The CDR3 DNA reads as TGCAGTGCTGCCCCCGGACAGGGCTTTGGCGAGCAGTACTTC. Its protein is CSAAPGQGFGEQYF. The chain couples TRBV20-1 to TRBJ2-7; TRBD1 aligns across 8 bases. After removal of 5 bases from V and 6 bases from J, the junction contained 12 bases not matched to a gene. Germline V CDR1 and CDR2: DFQATT, SNEGSKA (reference sequence). The CDR3 runs 14 residues.

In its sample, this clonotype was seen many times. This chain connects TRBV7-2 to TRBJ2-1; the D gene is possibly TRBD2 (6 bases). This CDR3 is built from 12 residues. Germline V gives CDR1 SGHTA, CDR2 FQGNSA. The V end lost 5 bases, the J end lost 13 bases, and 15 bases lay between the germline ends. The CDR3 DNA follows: TGTGCCAGCAGCGGGGTGGAGGGTGGACAGTTCTTC. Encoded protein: CASSGVEGGQFF.

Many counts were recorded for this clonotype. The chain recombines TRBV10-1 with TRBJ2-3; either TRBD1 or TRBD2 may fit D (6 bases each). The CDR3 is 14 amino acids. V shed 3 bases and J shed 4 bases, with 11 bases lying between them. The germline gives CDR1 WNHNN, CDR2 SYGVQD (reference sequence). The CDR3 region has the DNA TGCGCCAGCAGTGACTGGGGGGCGGCAGATACGCAGTATTTT. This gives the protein CASSDWGAADTQYF.

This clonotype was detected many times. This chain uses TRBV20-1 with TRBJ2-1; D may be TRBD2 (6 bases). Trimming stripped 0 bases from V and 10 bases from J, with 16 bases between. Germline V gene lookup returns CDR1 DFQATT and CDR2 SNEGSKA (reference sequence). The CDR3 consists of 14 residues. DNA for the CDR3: TGCAGTGCTAGAGACGGGAGCCTCCCTGGCGAGCAGTTCTTC. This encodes CSARDGSLPGEQFF.

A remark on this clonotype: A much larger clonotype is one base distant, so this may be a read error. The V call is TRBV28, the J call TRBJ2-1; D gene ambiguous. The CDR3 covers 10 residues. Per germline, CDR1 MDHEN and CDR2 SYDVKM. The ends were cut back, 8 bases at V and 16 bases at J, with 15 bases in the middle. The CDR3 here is CASGWSMQFF. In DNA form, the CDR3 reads TGTGCCAGCGGGTGGTCTATGCAATTCTTC.

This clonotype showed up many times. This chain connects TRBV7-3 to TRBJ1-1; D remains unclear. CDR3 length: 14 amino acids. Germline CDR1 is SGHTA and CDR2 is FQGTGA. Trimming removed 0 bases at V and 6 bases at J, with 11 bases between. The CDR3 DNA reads TGTGCCAGCAGCTTAACGTATCCATCCGCTGAAGCTTTCTTT. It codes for CASSLTYPSAEAFF.

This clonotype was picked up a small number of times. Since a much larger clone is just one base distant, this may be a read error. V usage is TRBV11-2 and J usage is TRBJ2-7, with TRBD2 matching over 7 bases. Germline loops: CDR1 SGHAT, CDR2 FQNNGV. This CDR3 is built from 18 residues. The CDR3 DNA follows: TGTGCCAGCAGCTTAGGGCAGGGATGGAGCGGGGTCTCCTACGAGCGGTACTTC. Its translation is CASSLGQGWSGVSYERYF.

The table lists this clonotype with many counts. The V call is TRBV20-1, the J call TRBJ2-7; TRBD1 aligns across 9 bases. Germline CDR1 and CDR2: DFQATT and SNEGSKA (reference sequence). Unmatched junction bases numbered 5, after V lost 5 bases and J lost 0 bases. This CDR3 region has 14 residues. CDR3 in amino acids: CSAGDRVSSYEQYF. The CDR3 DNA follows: TGCAGTGCTGGGGACAGGGTAAGCTCCTACGAGCAGTACTTC.

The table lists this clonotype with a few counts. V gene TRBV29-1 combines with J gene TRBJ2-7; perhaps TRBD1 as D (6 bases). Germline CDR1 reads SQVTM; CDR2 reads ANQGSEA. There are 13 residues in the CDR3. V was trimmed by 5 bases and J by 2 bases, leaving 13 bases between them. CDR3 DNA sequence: TGCAGCGTTAAGACGGGGACACCCTACGAGCAGTACTTC. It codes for CSVKTGTPYEQYF.

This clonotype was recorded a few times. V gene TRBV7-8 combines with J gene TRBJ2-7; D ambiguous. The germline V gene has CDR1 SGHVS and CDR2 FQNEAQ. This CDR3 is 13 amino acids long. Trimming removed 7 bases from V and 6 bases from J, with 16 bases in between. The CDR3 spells CASTLNSPAEQYF. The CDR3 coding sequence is TGTGCCAGCACCCTTAACTCCCCCGCCGAGCAGTACTTC. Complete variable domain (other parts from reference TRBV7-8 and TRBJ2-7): GAGVSQSPRYKVAKRGQDVALRCDPISGHVSLFWYQQALGQGPEFLTYFQNEAQLDKSGLPSDRFFAERPEGSVSTLKIQRTQQEDSAVYLCASTLNSPAEQYFGPGTRLTVT.

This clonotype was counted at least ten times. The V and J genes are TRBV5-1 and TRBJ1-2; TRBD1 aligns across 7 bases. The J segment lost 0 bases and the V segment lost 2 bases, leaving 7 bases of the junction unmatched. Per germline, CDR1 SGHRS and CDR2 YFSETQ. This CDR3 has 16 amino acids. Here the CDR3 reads CASSLRDREANYGYTF. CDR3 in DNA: TGCGCCAGCAGCTTACGTGACAGGGAAGCTAACTATGGCTACACCTTC.

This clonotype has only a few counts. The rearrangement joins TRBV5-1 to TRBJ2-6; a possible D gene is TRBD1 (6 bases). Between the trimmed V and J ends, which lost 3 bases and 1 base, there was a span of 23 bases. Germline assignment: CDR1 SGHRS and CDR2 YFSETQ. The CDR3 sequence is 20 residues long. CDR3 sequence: CASSSPQGKLSLSGANVLTF. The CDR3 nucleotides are TGCGCCAGCAGCTCCCCCCAGGGGAAGCTCTCTCTTTCTGGGGCCAACGTCCTGACTTTC.

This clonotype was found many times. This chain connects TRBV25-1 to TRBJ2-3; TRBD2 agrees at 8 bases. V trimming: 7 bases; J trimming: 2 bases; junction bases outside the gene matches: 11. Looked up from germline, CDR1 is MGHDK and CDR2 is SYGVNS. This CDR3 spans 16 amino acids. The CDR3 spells CASTLEAGGFTDTQYF. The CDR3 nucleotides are TGTGCCAGCACCCTTGAGGCGGGAGGTTTCACAGATACGCAGTATTTT. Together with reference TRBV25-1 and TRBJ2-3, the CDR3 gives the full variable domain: EADIYQTPRYLVIGTGKKITLECSQTMGHDKMYWYQQDPGMELHLIHYSYGVNSTEKGDLSSESTVSRIRTEHFPLTLESARPSHTSQYLCASTLEAGGFTDTQYFGPGTRLTVL.

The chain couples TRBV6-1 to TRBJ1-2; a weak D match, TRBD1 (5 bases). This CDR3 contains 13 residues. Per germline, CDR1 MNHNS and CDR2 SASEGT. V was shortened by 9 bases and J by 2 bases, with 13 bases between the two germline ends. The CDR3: CASMPGGNYGYTF. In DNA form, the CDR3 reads TGTGCCAGTATGCCGGGGGGGAACTATGGCTACACCTTC.

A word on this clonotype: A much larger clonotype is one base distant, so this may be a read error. The CDR3 sequence: CASSVGGGVPRGIYGYTF. CDR3 sequence (DNA): TGTGCCAGCAGCGTAGGAGGTGGAGTTCCCAGGGGGATCTATGGCTACACCTTC. V and J are TRBV9 and TRBJ1-2, with TRBD1 matching 7 bases. The CDR3 extends over 18 amino acids. The germline gives CDR1 SGDLS, CDR2 YYNGEE. After removal of 0 bases from V and 4 bases from J, the junction contained 15 bases not matched to a gene.

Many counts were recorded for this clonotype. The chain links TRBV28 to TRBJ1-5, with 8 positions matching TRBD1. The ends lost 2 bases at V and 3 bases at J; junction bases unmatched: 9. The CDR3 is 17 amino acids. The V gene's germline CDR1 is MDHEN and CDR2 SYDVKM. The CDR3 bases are TGTGCCAGCAGTTTAAATCCGGGACAGGAGACCAATCAGCCCCAGCATTTT. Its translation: CASSLNPGQETNQPQHF.

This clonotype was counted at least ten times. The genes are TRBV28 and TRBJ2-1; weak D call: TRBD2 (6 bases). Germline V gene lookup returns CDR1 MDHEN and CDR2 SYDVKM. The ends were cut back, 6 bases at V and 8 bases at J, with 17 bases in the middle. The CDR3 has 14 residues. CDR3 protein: CASRRDSALDEQFF. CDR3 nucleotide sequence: TGTGCCAGCAGGCGGGACTCGGCTTTAGATGAGCAGTTCTTC. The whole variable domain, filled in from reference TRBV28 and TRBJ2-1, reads DVKVTQSSRYLVKRTGEKVFLECVQDMDHENMFWYRQDPGLGLRLIYFSYDVKMKEKGDIPEGYSVSREKKERFSLILESASTNQTSMYLCASRRDSALDEQFFGPGTRLTVL.

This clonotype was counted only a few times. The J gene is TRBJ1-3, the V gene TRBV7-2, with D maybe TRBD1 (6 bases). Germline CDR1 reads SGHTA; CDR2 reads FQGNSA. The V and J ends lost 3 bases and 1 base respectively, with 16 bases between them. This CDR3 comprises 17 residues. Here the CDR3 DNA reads TGTGCCAGCAGCTTTACCTCTACAGGGACTTCTGGAAACACCATATATTTT. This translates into CASSFTSTGTSGNTIYF.

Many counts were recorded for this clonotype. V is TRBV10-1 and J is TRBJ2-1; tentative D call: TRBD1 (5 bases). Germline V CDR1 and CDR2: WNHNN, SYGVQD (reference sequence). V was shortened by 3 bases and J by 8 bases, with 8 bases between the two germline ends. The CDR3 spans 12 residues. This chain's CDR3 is CASSDVGDEQFF. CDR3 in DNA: TGCGCCAGCAGTGATGTAGGGGATGAGCAGTTCTTC.

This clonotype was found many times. The CDR3 protein is CASSLDEGFTEAFF. Here the CDR3 DNA reads TGTGCCAGCAGTTTGGACGAGGGCTTCACTGAAGCTTTCTTT. V gene TRBV6-1 combines with J gene TRBJ1-1; no reliable D call. This CDR3 has 14 residues. Trimming took off 5 bases at V and 4 bases at J, with 14 bases between the two ends. Germline CDR1 is MNHNS and CDR2 is SASEGT.

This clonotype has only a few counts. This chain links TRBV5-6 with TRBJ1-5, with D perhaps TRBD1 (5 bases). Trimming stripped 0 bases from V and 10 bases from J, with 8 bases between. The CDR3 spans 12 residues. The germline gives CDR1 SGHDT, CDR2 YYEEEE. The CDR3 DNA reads TGTGCCAGCAGCTTGGTGGGGGGACCCCAGCATTTT. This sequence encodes CASSLVGGPQHF. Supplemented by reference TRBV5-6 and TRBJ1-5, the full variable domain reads DAGVTQSPTHLIKTRGQQVTLRCSPKSGHDTVSWYQQALGQGPQFIFQYYEEEERQRGNFPDRFSGHQFPNYSSELNVNALLLGDSALYLCASSLVGGPQHFGDGTRLSIL.

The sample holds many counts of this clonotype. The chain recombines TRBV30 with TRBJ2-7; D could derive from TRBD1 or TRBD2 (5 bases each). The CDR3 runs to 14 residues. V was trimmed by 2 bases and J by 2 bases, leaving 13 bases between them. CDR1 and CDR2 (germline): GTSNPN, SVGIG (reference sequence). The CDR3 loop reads CAWSHGWGTYEQYF. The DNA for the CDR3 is TGTGCCTGGAGTCACGGGTGGGGGACCTACGAGCAGTACTTC.

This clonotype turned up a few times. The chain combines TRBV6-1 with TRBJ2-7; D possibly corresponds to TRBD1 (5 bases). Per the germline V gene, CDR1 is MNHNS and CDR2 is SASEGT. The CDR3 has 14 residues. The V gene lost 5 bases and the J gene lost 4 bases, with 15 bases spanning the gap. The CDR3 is CASSYTGGPYEQYF. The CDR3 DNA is TGTGCCAGCAGTTATACAGGCGGTCCGTACGAGCAGTACTTC.

The CDR3 coding sequence is TGTGCCTGGAGTGGAATAGCGGGAACTAATACTGAGCAGTTCTTC. Translated: CAWSGIAGTNTEQFF. The chain couples TRBV30 to TRBJ2-1, with 8 bases identical to TRBD2. The CDR3 runs 15 residues. Per germline, CDR1 GTSNPN and CDR2 SVGIG (reference sequence). Trimming removed 1 base from V and 9 bases from J; junction bases left unmatched: 11.

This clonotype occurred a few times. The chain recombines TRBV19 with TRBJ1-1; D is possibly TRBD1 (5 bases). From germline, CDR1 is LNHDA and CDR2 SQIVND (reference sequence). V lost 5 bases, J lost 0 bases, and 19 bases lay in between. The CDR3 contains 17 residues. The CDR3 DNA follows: TGTGCCAGTAGTTGGAGGACAACGTTTGTGATGAACACTGAAGCTTTCTTT. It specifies CASSWRTTFVMNTEAFF.

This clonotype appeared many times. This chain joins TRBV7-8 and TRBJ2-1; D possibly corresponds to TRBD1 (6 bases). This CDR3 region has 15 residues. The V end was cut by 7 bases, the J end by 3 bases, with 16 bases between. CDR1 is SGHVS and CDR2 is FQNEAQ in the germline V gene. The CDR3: CASKITLDSYNEQFF. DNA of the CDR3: TGTGCCAGCAAGATTACCCTGGACAGCTACAATGAGCAGTTCTTC.

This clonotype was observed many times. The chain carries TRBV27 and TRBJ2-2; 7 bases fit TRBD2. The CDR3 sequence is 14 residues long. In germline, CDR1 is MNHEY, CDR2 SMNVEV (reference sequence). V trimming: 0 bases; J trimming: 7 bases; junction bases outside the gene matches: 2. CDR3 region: CASSLSGGIGELFF. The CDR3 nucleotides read TGTGCCAGCAGTTTATCGGGGGGGATCGGGGAGCTGTTTTTT.

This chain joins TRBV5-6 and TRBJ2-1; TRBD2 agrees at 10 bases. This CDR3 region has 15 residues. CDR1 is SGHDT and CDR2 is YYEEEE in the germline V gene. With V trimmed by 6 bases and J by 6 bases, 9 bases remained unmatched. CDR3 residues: CASTPGTSGTNEQFF. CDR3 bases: TGTGCCAGCACCCCGGGAACTAGCGGGACCAATGAGCAGTTCTTC.